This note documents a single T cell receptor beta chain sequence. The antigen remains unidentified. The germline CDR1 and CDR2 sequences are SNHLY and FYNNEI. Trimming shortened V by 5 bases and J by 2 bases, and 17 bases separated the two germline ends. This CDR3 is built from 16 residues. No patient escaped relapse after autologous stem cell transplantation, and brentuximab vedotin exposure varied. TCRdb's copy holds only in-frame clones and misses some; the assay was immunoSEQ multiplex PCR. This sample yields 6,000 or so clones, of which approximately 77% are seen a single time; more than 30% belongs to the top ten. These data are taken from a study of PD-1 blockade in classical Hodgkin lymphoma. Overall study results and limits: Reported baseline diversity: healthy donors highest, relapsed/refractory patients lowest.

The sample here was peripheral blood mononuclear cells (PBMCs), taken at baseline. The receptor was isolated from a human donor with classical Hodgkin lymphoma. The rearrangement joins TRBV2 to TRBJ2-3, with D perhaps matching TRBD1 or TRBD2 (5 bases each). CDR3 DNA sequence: TGTGCCAGCAGTCTGGGGGTATCAGGGATCACAGATACGCAGTATTTT. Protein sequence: CASSLGVSGITDTQYF.